This passage covers 27 T cell receptor beta chains from one sample sequenced in a study of shared clonotypes between healthy human individuals. Data came from immunoSEQ multiplex PCR; TCRdb stores just in-frame clones and leaves some out. Among under 1,100,000 clones listed, around 78% were seen once. Specimen: memory CD4+ T cells from PBMCs. Subset in this sample: CD45RA-negative fraction. These receptors were taken from a man aged 18 to 29 in good health. Some clones in this sample may be carry-over from other donors' samples.

The rearrangement uses TRBV21-1 and TRBJ1-2. TRBV21-1 is described as a pseudogene. This CDR3 comprises 16 residues. CDR3 protein: CASTLPGRPTNYGYTF. Here the CDR3 DNA reads TGTGCCAGCACCCTTCCGGGCCGACCCACTAACTATGGCTACACCTTC.

With respect to this clone: Other DNA sequences within the sample encode an identical CDR3. The chain is built from TRBV7-3 and TRBJ1-2; 11 nucleotides agree with TRBD1. V shed 3 bases and J 6 bases; nucleotides not matched to a gene: 0. The CDR3 spans 13 residues. CDR1 is SGHTA and CDR2 is FQGTGA in the germline V gene. CDR3 sequence: CASSLGQGDGYTF. The CDR3 DNA sequence: TGTGCCAGCAGCTTGGGACAGGGGGATGGCTACACCTTC.

The sample holds one count of this clone. Here the CDR3 reads CASSQTSGSYEQYF. The CDR3 DNA follows: TGTGCCAGCAGCCAGACTAGCGGGAGTTACGAGCAGTACTTC. V is TRBV5-4 and J is TRBJ2-7, with TRBD2 matching over 12 bases. The CDR3 is made up of 14 amino acids. The V gene's germline CDR1 is SGHNT and CDR2 YYREEE (reference sequence). Trimming cost V 4 bases and J 4 bases; bases outside gene matches: 3.

The chain has TRBV6-5 and TRBJ2-1; TRBD2 agrees at 10 bases. The CDR3 has 15 residues. Germline CDR1 reads MNHEY; CDR2 reads SVGAGI. With 7 bases clipped from V and 4 bases from J, the junction kept 7 bases outside the gene matches. As DNA, the CDR3 is TGTGCCAGCACCGAGGGGACTAGCGTGTACAATGAGCAGTTCTTC. It translates to CASTEGTSVYNEQFF.

The chain employs TRBV28 and TRBJ2-7, with 8 bases that match TRBD1. The CDR3 loop spans 16 amino acids. Germline trimming cut 2 bases from V and 0 bases from J; bases unmatched to any gene: 6. Germline lookup yields CDR1 MDHEN and CDR2 SYDVKM. CDR3 amino acids: CASSLPPGQGSYEQYF. Here the CDR3 DNA reads TGTGCCAGCAGTTTACCCCCTGGACAGGGCTCCTACGAGCAGTACTTC.

In the case of this clone: The same CDR3 is also encoded by other DNA sequences in this sample. The DNA of the CDR3 is TGTGCCAGCCGTACGTACAATGAGCAGTTCTTC. Its protein product is CASRTYNEQFF. The chain couples TRBV28 to TRBJ2-1; D remains ambiguous. CDR3 length: 11 amino acids. CDR1 MDHEN and CDR2 SYDVKM come from the germline V gene. V was cut by 8 bases and J by 4 bases, with 6 bases left in between.

This rearrangement joins TRBV25-1 to TRBJ2-1; TRBD2 agrees at 12 bases. This CDR3 is built from 14 residues. V dropped 6 bases and J dropped 12; count of bases not matched to a gene: 9. Germline CDR1 MGHDK, CDR2 SYGVNS. This CDR3 reads CASRATSGRLGQFF. The CDR3 DNA follows: TGTGCCAGCAGAGCGACTAGCGGGAGACTTGGGCAGTTCTTC.

The chain carries TRBV6-6 and TRBJ2-6; D remains ambiguous. This CDR3 is built from 14 residues. Trimming pared 6 bases from V and 3 bases from J, leaving 9 bases between. Germline CDR1 and CDR2: MNHNY and SVGAGI (reference sequence). This CDR3 is CASRTPGGANVLTF. The CDR3 DNA is TGTGCCAGCAGAACCCCCGGTGGGGCCAACGTCCTGACTTTC.

At least ten counts were recorded for this clone. The V gene is TRBV2, the J gene TRBJ2-7; D tentatively fits TRBD1 or TRBD2 (7 bases each). CDR1 is SNHLY, CDR2 FYNNEI, per germline. V lost 10 bases to trimming and J lost 6 bases, with 25 bases between them. This CDR3 comprises 15 residues. For the CDR3, the DNA is TGTGCCACTCGAGCCCGAGGACTAGGGGGCGCCGAGCAGTACTTC. Translation: CATRARGLGGAEQYF.

V usage is TRBV6-1 and J usage is TRBJ2-5; D may be TRBD1 (5 bases). The V and J ends lost 7 bases and 0 bases respectively, with 15 bases between them. Per the germline V gene, CDR1 is MNHNS and CDR2 is SASEGT. The CDR3 extends over 15 amino acids. CDR3 nucleotides: TGTGCCAGCACCCAACTCCCAGGGTACCAAGAGACCCAGTACTTC. It specifies CASTQLPGYQETQYF.

This sequence joins TRBV30 and TRBJ2-2; D not certain. The germline V gene has CDR1 GTSNPN and CDR2 SVGIG (reference sequence). This CDR3 spans 14 amino acids. Trimming shortened V by 3 bases and J by 5 bases, and 13 bases separated the two germline ends. CDR3 DNA sequence: TGTGCCTGGAGACCGGGCCCAAAAACCGGGGAGCTGTTTTTT. Amino acid sequence: CAWRPGPKTGELFF. Full variable domain (missing parts from reference TRBV30 and TRBJ2-2): SQTIHQWPATLVQPVGSPLSLECTVEGTSNPNLYWYRQAAGRGLQLLFYSVGIGQISSEVPQNLSASRPQDRQFILSSKKLLLSDSGFYLCAWRPGPKTGELFFGEGSRLTVL.

The V call is TRBV7-2, the J call TRBJ2-3; no firm D call. The CDR3 has 15 amino acids. CDR1 and CDR2 (germline): SGHTA, FQGNSA. Trimming shortened V by 1 base and J by 8 bases, and 16 bases separated the two germline ends. This chain's CDR3 is CASSLGATGYGTQYF. The CDR3 bases are TGTGCCAGCAGCTTAGGCGCTACCGGCTACGGTACGCAGTATTTT.

The V gene is TRBV4-3, the J gene TRBJ2-5, with 10 bases matching TRBD2. The germline CDR1 and CDR2 sequences are LGHNA and YSLEER. CDR3 length: 15 residues. J was trimmed by 4 bases and V by 4 bases; bases with no gene match: 6. As DNA, the CDR3 is TGCGCCAGCAGCCGCTTGGGACTAGCGTCAGAGACCCAGTACTTC. Protein product: CASSRLGLASETQYF.

The J gene is TRBJ2-1, the V gene TRBV28, with D uncertain. Between the trimmed V and J ends, which lost 3 bases and 6 bases, there was a span of 9 bases. Germline-derived CDR1 and CDR2 are MDHEN and SYDVKM. This CDR3 is 13 amino acids long. The CDR3: CASSFVVVNEQFF. The DNA for the CDR3 is TGTGCCAGCAGTTTTGTGGTAGTCAATGAGCAGTTCTTC.

The V and J genes are TRBV5-1 and TRBJ1-2; tentatively, D is TRBD1 (6 bases). Germline values: CDR1 SGHRS, CDR2 YFSETQ. V shed 4 bases and J shed 4 bases, with 14 bases lying between them. The CDR3 runs to 14 residues. The CDR3 sequence is CASSIETGFYGYTF. As DNA, the CDR3 is TGCGCCAGCAGCATAGAGACAGGCTTCTATGGCTACACCTTC.

As regards this clone: With a much larger clone just one base away, this may be a read error. This chain links TRBV5-1 with TRBJ1-1; weak D call: TRBD1 (5 bases). Germline CDR1 is SGHRS and CDR2 is YFSETQ. The CDR3 loop spans 13 amino acids. CDR3 DNA: TGCGCCAGCAGCCCGGACATTAACATTGAAGCTTTCTTT. Residues: CASSPDINIEAFF.

As for this clone: Since a much larger clone is just one base distant, this may be a read error. J is TRBJ2-6 and V is TRBV10-3; D is ambiguous. V was shortened by 6 bases and J by 2 bases, with 5 bases between the two germline ends. Germline CDR1 ENHRY, CDR2 SYGVKD. The length of the CDR3 is 13 residues. Here the CDR3 DNA reads TGTGCCATCAGAGACCCTGGGGCCAACGTCCTGACTTTC. As protein: CAIRDPGANVLTF.

The V gene is TRBV11-1, the J gene TRBJ1-2; D remains unclear. V dropped 0 bases and J dropped 2 bases, with 4 bases sitting between them. CDR1 is SGHAT, CDR2 FQDESV, per germline (reference sequence). The CDR3 is made up of 13 amino acids. The CDR3 DNA is TGTGCCAGCAGCTTAGCTGGGAACTATGGCTACACCTTC. This gives the protein CASSLAGNYGYTF.

The V and J genes are TRBV5-1 and TRBJ1-2, with 7 bases lining up with TRBD1. V was clipped by 4 bases and J by 3 bases; unmatched bases: 9. The germline CDR1 and CDR2 sequences are SGHRS and YFSETQ. There are 15 residues in the CDR3. This CDR3 is CASSPGYRGHYGYTF. DNA for the CDR3: TGCGCCAGCAGCCCAGGATACAGGGGACACTATGGCTACACCTTC.

Remarks on this clone: This may arise from a read error, as a much more abundant clone is one base away. J is TRBJ1-2 and V is TRBV6-5, with 9 bases lining up with TRBD1. The CDR3 length is 14 residues. Germline CDR1 is MNHEY and CDR2 is SVGAGI. The CDR3 here is CASARDRAPYSYTF. The DNA of the CDR3 is TGTGCCAGCGCCCGGGACAGGGCTCCCTATAGCTACACCTTC.

This clone has a count of ten or more. The identical CDR3 is also encoded by other nucleotide sequences in the sample. The J gene is TRBJ1-4, the V gene TRBV30; D is possibly TRBD1 (6 bases). The CDR3 consists of 15 residues. Germline V gene lookup returns CDR1 GTSNPN and CDR2 SVGIG (reference sequence). V was clipped by 1 base and J by 8 bases, with 17 bases between them. CDR3 sequence (DNA): TGTGCCTGGAGTGAGTTCACAGGGAGAGGAGAAAAACTGTTTTTT. It codes for CAWSEFTGRGEKLFF.

The table lists this clone with a count of one. The rearrangement links TRBV5-4 to TRBJ2-2; 7 nucleotides match TRBD1. This CDR3 is built from 15 residues. Germline CDR1 reads SGHNT; CDR2 reads YYREEE (reference sequence). V lost 0 bases and J lost 4; bases outside the gene matches: 3. The CDR3 spells CASSLDRGSTGELFF. For the CDR3, the DNA is TGTGCCAGCAGCTTGGACAGGGGATCCACCGGGGAGCTGTTTTTT.

This clone was recorded once. The V call is TRBV10-2, the J call TRBJ2-3; 11 bases fit TRBD2. CDR1 and CDR2 from the germline V gene are WSHSY and SAAADI. The CDR3 sequence is 14 residues long. With V trimmed by 6 bases and J by 6 bases, 5 bases remained unmatched. CDR3 in amino acids: CASRELAGADTQYF. The CDR3 DNA is TGCGCCAGCAGAGAACTAGCGGGAGCGGATACGCAGTATTTT.

CDR3 bases: TGTGCCAGCAGCAAAGCAACAGGGGGCGCCGAGCAGTACTTC. This gives the protein CASSKATGGAEQYF. V usage is TRBV21-1 and J usage is TRBJ2-7; the DNA was not used to check the table's D call, TRBD1. TRBV21-1 is labeled a pseudogene. This CDR3 is built from 14 residues.

V usage is TRBV10-3 and J usage is TRBJ1-1; D ambiguous. The germline V gene encodes CDR1 ENHRY and CDR2 SYGVKD. This CDR3 has 17 amino acids. Trimming stripped 0 bases from V and 0 bases from J, with 14 bases between. CDR3 sequence reads: CAISESRPEDLNTEAFF. DNA of the CDR3: TGTGCCATCAGTGAGTCAAGGCCGGAGGACCTGAACACTGAAGCTTTCTTT.

This clone showed up just once. The CDR3 is CASSSSGTYEQYF. CDR3 nucleotides: TGTGCCAGCAGCTCTAGTGGGACTTACGAGCAGTACTTC. The chain has TRBV11-2 and TRBJ2-7, with D perhaps TRBD2 (6 bases). Germline values: CDR1 SGHAT, CDR2 FQNNGV. V was trimmed by 4 bases and J by 4 bases, leaving 11 bases between them. The CDR3 runs to 13 residues.

This chain connects TRBV28 to TRBJ2-1, with 7 bases fitting TRBD2. With V trimmed by 5 bases and J by 0 bases, 7 bases remained unmatched. The CDR3 is 16 residues long. Germline V CDR1 and CDR2: MDHEN, SYDVKM. This chain's CDR3 is CASSPWGGSSYNEQFF. CDR3 bases: TGTGCCAGCAGTCCATGGGGCGGGAGCTCCTACAATGAGCAGTTCTTC.